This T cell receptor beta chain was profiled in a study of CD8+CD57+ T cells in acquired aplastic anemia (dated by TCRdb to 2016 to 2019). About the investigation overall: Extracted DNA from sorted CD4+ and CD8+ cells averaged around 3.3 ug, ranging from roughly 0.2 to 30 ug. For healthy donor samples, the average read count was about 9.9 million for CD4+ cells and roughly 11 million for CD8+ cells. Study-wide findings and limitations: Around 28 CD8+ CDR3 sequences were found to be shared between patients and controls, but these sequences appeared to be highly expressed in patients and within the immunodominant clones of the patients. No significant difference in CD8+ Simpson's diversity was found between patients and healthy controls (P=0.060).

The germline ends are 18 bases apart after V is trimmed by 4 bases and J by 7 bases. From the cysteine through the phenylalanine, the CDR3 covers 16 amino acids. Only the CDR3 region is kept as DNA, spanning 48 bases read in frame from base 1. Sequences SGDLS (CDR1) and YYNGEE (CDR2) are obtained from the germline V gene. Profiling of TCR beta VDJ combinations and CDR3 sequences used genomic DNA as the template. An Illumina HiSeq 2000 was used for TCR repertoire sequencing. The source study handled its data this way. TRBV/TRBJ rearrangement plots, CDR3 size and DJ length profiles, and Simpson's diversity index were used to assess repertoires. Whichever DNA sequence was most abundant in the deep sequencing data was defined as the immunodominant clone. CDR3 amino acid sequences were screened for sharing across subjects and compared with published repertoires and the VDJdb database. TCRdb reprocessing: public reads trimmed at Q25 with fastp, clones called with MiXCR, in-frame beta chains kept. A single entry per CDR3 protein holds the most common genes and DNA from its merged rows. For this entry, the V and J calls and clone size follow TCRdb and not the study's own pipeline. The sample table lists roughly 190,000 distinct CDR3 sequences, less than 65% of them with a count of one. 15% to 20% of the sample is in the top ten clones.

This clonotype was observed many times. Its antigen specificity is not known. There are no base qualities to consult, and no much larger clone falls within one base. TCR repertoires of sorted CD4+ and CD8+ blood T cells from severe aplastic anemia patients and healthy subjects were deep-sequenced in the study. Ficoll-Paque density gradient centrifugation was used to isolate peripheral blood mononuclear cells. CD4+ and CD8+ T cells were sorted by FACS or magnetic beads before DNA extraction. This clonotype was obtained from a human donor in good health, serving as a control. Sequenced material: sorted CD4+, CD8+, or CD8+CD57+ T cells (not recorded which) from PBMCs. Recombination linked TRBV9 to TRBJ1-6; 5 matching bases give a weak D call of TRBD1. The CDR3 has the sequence CASSTQGSALNSPLHF. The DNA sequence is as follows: TGTGCCAGCAGCACGCAGGGATCGGCCCTCAATTCACCCCTCCACTTT.